These T cell receptor beta chains were read from a single sample in a study of shared clonotypes between healthy human individuals. Clones were sequenced by immunoSEQ multiplex PCR, and TCRdb holds only the in-frame ones, with some missing. The top ten clones hold under 2% of a sample with around 700,000 clones, around 73% of them seen once. Sequenced material: memory CD4+ T cells sorted from blood. The receptor set was obtained from a woman aged 30 to 39 in good health. CDR3s leave out the opening cysteine and the closing phenylalanine or tryptophan.

12 TRBJ1-5 TRBV7-8 ASSSPMSNQPQH
9 TRBJ2-7 TRBV7-9 ASSSVGNQY
12 TRBJ2-3 TRBV5-1 ASSGTGPTDTQY
12 TRBJ1-2 TRBV10-3 AISPGQGPYGYT
12 TRBJ1-2 TRBV19 ASRGQGGNHGYT
14 TRBJ2-1 TRBV2 ASSEGGLAGGYQQF
11 TRBJ2-5 TRBV30 AWSYGWQETQY
12 TRBJ1-6 TRBV7-9 ASSGGTANSPLH
12 TRBJ2-1 TRBV19 ASSSGSPYNEQF
14 TRBJ2-3 TRBV11-2 ASSFLIGTNTDTQY
12 TRBJ1-1 TRBV29-1 SVGDRRVRTEAF
13 TRBJ2-7 TRBV5-4 ASKKGRDVSYEQY
9 TRBJ2-7 TRBV5-4 ASSTNNEQY
10 TRBJ1-2 TRBV28 ASSLYNYGYT
13 TRBJ1-5 TRBV28 ASSSAGGSNQPQH
12 TRBJ2-2 TRBV9 ASSGTVWGGELF
10 TRBJ2-1 TRBV5-8 ASSRFRDEQF
13 TRBJ1-2 TRBV7-8 ASSSRQGTNYGYT
12 . TRBV30 AWKLTSGSREQY
11 TRBJ2-7 TRBV7-2 ASSSTVLYEQY
12 TRBJ2-7 TRBV30 AWSVGGSSYEQY
13 TRBJ1-3 TRBV7-8 ASSLAGTAGNTIY